These 23 T cell receptor beta chains came from one sample sequenced in a study of T cells in Graves' hyperthyroidism and ophthalmopathy. The TCR beta CDR3 regions underwent amplification using RNA transcripts as the source. Carried out on the TCR CDR3, a first-round RT-PCR used the HTBI primer set. TCRdb ran MiXCR on the multiplex PCR reads and lists one entry per CDR3 protein. The repertoire holds around 690,000 distinct CDR3 sequences, with 15% to 20% as singletons. Sequenced input: blood. These receptors were taken from a man aged 45-65 years with Graves' hyperthyroidism.

This clonotype was found many times. DNA for the CDR3: TGTGCCAGCAGTGGGGACAGGGGGCAAGAGACCCAGTACTTC. This sequence encodes CASSGDRGQETQYF. This chain links TRBV28 with TRBJ2-5; 11 bases are a match to TRBD1. The CDR3 is made up of 14 amino acids. Germline assignment: CDR1 MDHEN and CDR2 SYDVKM. With V trimmed by 5 bases and J by 2 bases, 1 base remained unmatched.

This clonotype was picked up many times. The V gene is TRBV4-1, the J gene TRBJ2-1; 10 bases agree with TRBD1. Trimming removed 4 bases from V and 2 bases from J; junction bases left unmatched: 5. This CDR3 contains 16 residues. Germline loops: CDR1 MGHRA, CDR2 YSYEKL. CDR3 residues: CASSPGQGVTYNEQFF. DNA of the CDR3: TGCGCCAGCAGCCCCGGACAGGGGGTAACCTACAATGAGCAGTTCTTC.

Many counts were recorded for this clonotype. This rearrangement joins TRBV25-1 to TRBJ2-7, with TRBD1 matching 7 bases. The trim removed 6 bases at V and 0 bases at J, leaving 2 bases unmatched. The CDR3 is made up of 13 amino acids. The germline CDR1 and CDR2 sequences are MGHDK and SYGVNS. CDR3 sequence (DNA): TGTGCCAGCAGGAGGGACAGCTCCTACGAGCAGTACTTC. Protein product: CASRRDSSYEQYF.

Details on this clonotype: Given a much more abundant clone one base away, this may be a read error. The CDR3 is CASSGGEGEYEQYF. The CDR3 region has the DNA TGTGCCAGCAGTGGGGGGGAGGGCGAATACGAGCAGTACTTC. The chain carries TRBV9 and TRBJ2-7; 7 nucleotides align to TRBD2. In germline, CDR1 is SGDLS, CDR2 YYNGEE. Trimming removed 5 bases from V and 4 bases from J; junction bases left unmatched: 9. The CDR3 contains 14 residues.

This clonotype was observed many times. The chain carries TRBV12-3 or TRBV12-4 and TRBJ1-1; 7 bases align to TRBD1. This CDR3 is built from 15 residues. The J segment lost 0 bases and the V segment lost 5 bases, leaving 6 bases of the junction unmatched. The chain's CDR3 is CASSPQGGVNTEAFF. In nucleotides, the CDR3 is TGTGCCAGCAGTCCGCAGGGGGGGGTGAACACTGAAGCTTTCTTT.

In its sample, this clonotype was seen many times. This chain joins TRBV12-3 or TRBV12-4 and TRBJ2-3; 8 bases fit TRBD2. The CDR3 is 15 residues long. V shed 5 bases and J 3 bases; nucleotides not matched to a gene: 7. The CDR3 is CASSLIAGLTDTQYF. In DNA, the CDR3 is TGTGCCAGCAGTCTGATAGCGGGATTGACAGATACGCAGTATTTT.

The rearrangement joins TRBV5-1 to TRBJ2-1, with D perhaps TRBD2 (5 bases). V was trimmed by 3 bases and J by 8 bases, leaving 15 bases between them. The germline V gene encodes CDR1 SGHRS and CDR2 YFSETQ. There are 14 residues in the CDR3. The DNA of the CDR3 is TGCGCCAGCAGCTGGCCCCGGGGTTGGGATGAGCAGTTCTTC. It specifies CASSWPRGWDEQFF.

On this clonotype itself: The junction shows a germline mismatch at one end, possibly a read error. This chain links TRBV24-1 with TRBJ2-7, with TRBD1 matching over 7 bases. This CDR3 is 14 amino acids long. Germline CDR1 KGHDR, CDR2 SFDVKD. The DNA for the CDR3 is TGTGCCACCTGTGACCCGACAGGGTCGGATGAGCAGTACTTC. Translation gives CATCDPTGSDEQYF.

The chain recombines TRBV19 with TRBJ2-6; D uncertain. Trimming took off 4 bases at V and 4 bases at J, with 11 bases between the two ends. The CDR3 is made up of 15 amino acids. CDR1 is LNHDA and CDR2 is SQIVND in the germline V gene (reference sequence). DNA for the CDR3: TGTGCCAGTAGTACTTCCCGCTCCGGGGCCAACGTCCTGACTTTC. Residues: CASSTSRSGANVLTF.

The chain recombines TRBV6-2 or TRBV6-3 with TRBJ1-5; D unresolved. CDR3 length equals 16 residues. Germline values: CDR1 MNHEY, CDR2 SVGEGT. The germline V and J ends were trimmed by 0 bases and 2 bases, with 11 bases remaining between them. CDR3 amino acids: CASSYSSNSGNQPQHF. The CDR3, as DNA: TGTGCCAGCAGTTACTCTTCCAACAGTGGCAATCAGCCCCAGCATTTT.

The rearrangement links TRBV27 to TRBJ1-1; a possible D gene is TRBD1 (6 bases). This CDR3 contains 13 residues. Germline CDR1 reads MNHEY; CDR2 reads SMNVEV (reference sequence). V was trimmed by 5 bases and J by 4 bases, leaving 11 bases between them. The CDR3 DNA follows: TGTGCCAGCAGTGACACAGGGACCACTGAAGCTTTCTTT. Encoded protein: CASSDTGTTEAFF.

This clonotype occurred many times. The chain links TRBV28 to TRBJ2-1, with 9 bases that match TRBD2. Trimming at V came to 8 bases and at J to 6 bases, leaving 11 bases not matched to a gene. Looked up from germline, CDR1 is MDHEN and CDR2 is SYDVKM. The CDR3 loop spans 15 amino acids. Here the CDR3 DNA reads TGTGCCAGCGTCTCGGCGGGAGGGCCATTCAATGAGCAGTTCTTC. Translating gives CASVSAGGPFNEQFF.

Ten or more counts support this clonotype. The J gene is TRBJ2-7, the V gene TRBV28, with D perhaps TRBD1 (6 bases). The ends were cut back, 6 bases at V and 1 base at J, with 13 bases in the middle. The germline gives CDR1 MDHEN, CDR2 SYDVKM. The length of the CDR3 is 14 residues. The CDR3 protein is CASSRQVRSYEQYF. CDR3 sequence (DNA): TGTGCCAGCAGCCGACAGGTCCGGTCCTACGAGCAGTACTTC.

This clonotype was counted many times. The rearrangement uses TRBV5-1 and TRBJ2-7; tentatively, D is TRBD1 (6 bases). This CDR3 is built from 13 residues. V lost 4 bases and J lost 6, with 14 bases in between. Germline CDR1 and CDR2: SGHRS and YFSETQ. As DNA, the CDR3 is TGCGCCAGCAGCGTGGAGACAGGCTCCGAGCAGTACTTC. Amino acids: CASSVETGSEQYF.

This clonotype was observed a single time. A read error may be the cause here, since a much bigger clone is one base away. The chain recombines TRBV30 with TRBJ2-1; D may be TRBD2 (5 bases). V was clipped by 0 bases and J by 8 bases, with 11 bases between them. The CDR3 contains 13 residues. Germline lookup yields CDR1 GTSNPN and CDR2 SVGIG (reference sequence). The CDR3 nucleotides are TGTGCCTGGAGTGTACAACCCGGGGATGAGCAGTTCTTC. Amino acid sequence: CAWSVQPGDEQFF.

The CDR3 bases are TGTGCCAGCTCACCCCGCCCAGGAGCGTACGAGCAGTACTTC. Protein: CASSPRPGAYEQYF. The chain combines TRBV18 with TRBJ2-7, with D unresolved. CDR1 and CDR2 (germline): KGHSH, LQKENI. This CDR3 is built from 14 residues. Trimming took off 3 bases at V and 4 bases at J, with 13 bases between the two ends.

Ten or more counts support this clonotype. The J gene is TRBJ2-7, the V gene TRBV6-2 or TRBV6-3, with D possibly being TRBD2 (5 bases). V was pared by 0 bases and J by 4 bases, with 16 bases between. The CDR3 has 16 residues. CDR1 is MNHEY, CDR2 SVGEGT, per germline. The CDR3 reads CASSYSQGSGEYEQYF. CDR3 in DNA: TGTGCCAGCAGTTACTCGCAAGGGAGCGGAGAGTACGAGCAGTACTTC.

The chain joins TRBV7-3 to TRBJ2-7, with 10 positions matching TRBD2. The CDR3 totals 14 residues. Per the germline V gene, CDR1 is SGHTA and CDR2 is FQGTGA. V shed 6 bases and J 3 bases; nucleotides not matched to a gene: 5. DNA of the CDR3: TGTGCCAGCAGGGGTCGGACTAGCGGCTACGAGCAGTACTTC. Encoded protein: CASRGRTSGYEQYF. Using reference TRBV7-3 and TRBJ2-7 for the parts outside the CDR3, the full variable domain is GAGVSQTPSNKVTEKGKYVELRCDPISGHTALYWYRQSLGQGPEFLIYFQGTGAADDSGLPNDRFFAVRPEGSVSTLKIQRTERGDSAVYLCASRGRTSGYEQYFGPGTRLTVT.

This rearrangement joins TRBV27 to TRBJ1-5; no clear D gene. The V gene lost 6 bases and the J gene lost 9 bases, with 15 bases spanning the gap. The germline V gene encodes CDR1 MNHEY and CDR2 SMNVEV (reference sequence). The CDR3 consists of 13 residues. This CDR3 reads CASRISRSGPQHF. CDR3 nucleotide sequence: TGTGCCAGCAGGATAAGCAGATCGGGGCCCCAGCATTTT.

The chain is built from TRBV6-5 and TRBJ2-7; 9 nucleotides line up with TRBD1. Per the germline V gene, CDR1 is MNHEY and CDR2 is SVGAGI. V dropped 2 bases and J dropped 6; count of bases not matched to a gene: 8. CDR3 length: 15 amino acids. The CDR3 DNA reads as TGTGCCAGCAGTTACGCAAGGACAGGGGTACGCGAGCAGTACTTC. Protein: CASSYARTGVREQYF.

The chain links TRBV7-3 to TRBJ2-5; TRBD2 might be the D (5 bases). CDR3 length: 13 amino acids. Germline lookup yields CDR1 SGHTA and CDR2 FQGTGA. V lost 2 bases to trimming and J lost 5 bases, with 9 bases between them. The CDR3, as DNA: TGTGCCAGCAGCTTAGAGGGCTCGGAGACCCAGTACTTC. Protein sequence: CASSLEGSETQYF.

This clonotype was picked up many times. The chain uses TRBV6-1 and TRBJ1-4; perhaps TRBD1 as D (6 bases). The CDR3 is made up of 15 amino acids. Germline lookup yields CDR1 MNHNS and CDR2 SASEGT. Trimming cost V 3 bases and J 3 bases, with 11 bases left between them. In nucleotides, the CDR3 is TGTGCCAGCAGTGAGTTGTCAGGGGCTAATGAAAAACTGTTTTTT. It specifies CASSELSGANEKLFF.

This clonotype was counted many times. This chain uses TRBV28 with TRBJ1-4; 8 nucleotides align to TRBD1. The CDR3 has 15 amino acids. The V gene's germline CDR1 is MDHEN and CDR2 SYDVKM. V shed 2 bases and J 8 bases; nucleotides not matched to a gene: 7. The CDR3 coding sequence is TGTGCCAGCAGTTTAGCCGGGACAGGCTACGAAAAACTGTTTTTT. This sequence encodes CASSLAGTGYEKLFF.